These 16 T cell receptor beta chains were sequenced from one sample in a study of CD8+ T cells in alopecia areata. Treatment of the sample: oral pan-JAK inhibitor, 5-10 mg twice daily. Investigators isolated RNA and reverse transcribed it into cDNA to act as the sequencing template. Profiling relied on immunoSEQ multiplex PCR, and the TCRdb table lists in-frame clones only, not all of them. The table shows some 110,000 clones, with roughly 60% occurring only once. The sample was CD8+ T cells sorted from blood, taken at week 4, from a patient treated with tofacitinib. The origin of the receptors is a human donor with alopecia areata.

This clone was seen a few times. The chain combines TRBV29-1 with TRBJ2-7, with D tentatively TRBD1 (5 bases). Trimming took off 1 base at V and 2 bases at J, with 12 bases between the two ends. This CDR3 is 14 amino acids long. Germline loops: CDR1 SQVTM, CDR2 ANQGSEA. CDR3: CSVEAHRTTYEQYF. In DNA form, the CDR3 reads TGCAGCGTTGAAGCCCACAGGACGACCTACGAGCAGTACTTC.

This chain connects TRBV27 to TRBJ1-2; 9 bases are shared with TRBD1. The CDR3 is made up of 13 amino acids. J gave up 7 bases and V 3 bases, and 3 bases lay outside the gene matches. Germline V gene sequence: CDR1 MNHEY, CDR2 SMNVEV (reference sequence). This CDR3 is CASSFQTGGGYTF. The CDR3 DNA follows: TGTGCCAGCAGTTTTCAGACAGGGGGTGGCTACACCTTC.

This clone was observed a single time. The chain recombines TRBV30 with TRBJ2-1, with 9 bases identical to TRBD1. Germline values: CDR1 GTSNPN, CDR2 SVGIG (reference sequence). This CDR3 is built from 16 residues. V shed 0 bases and J 1 base; nucleotides not matched to a gene: 4. The chain's CDR3 is CAWSVMGQGSYNEQFF. The CDR3 coding sequence is TGTGCCTGGAGTGTAATGGGACAGGGTTCCTACAATGAGCAGTTCTTC.

This sequence joins TRBV13 and TRBJ1-1, with TRBD1 as a possible D gene (5 bases). With 5 bases removed from V and 4 bases from J, the gap between germline ends came to 11 bases. CDR1 and CDR2 from the germline V gene are PRHDT and FYEKMQ (reference sequence). This CDR3 contains 13 residues. The CDR3 is CASSPGSGTEAFF. CDR3 nucleotide sequence: TGTGCCAGCAGCCCAGGGTCGGGCACTGAAGCTTTCTTT.

The rearrangement uses TRBV30 and TRBJ1-2; the D is unclear. The ends were cut back, 1 base at V and 8 bases at J, with 17 bases in the middle. This CDR3 comprises 14 residues. Germline CDR1 is GTSNPN and CDR2 is SVGIG (reference sequence). The CDR3 DNA follows: TGTGCCTGGAGTGCCGGCACCCCTGGGCTGGGCTACACCTTC. Residues: CAWSAGTPGLGYTF.

The V gene is TRBV19, the J gene TRBJ1-5; D is undetermined. The length of the CDR3 is 15 residues. The V gene lost 9 bases and the J gene lost 0 bases, with 15 bases spanning the gap. Germline V lookup: CDR1 LNHDA, CDR2 SQIVND (reference sequence). The chain's CDR3 is CASGLADYSNQPQHF. CDR3 DNA: TGTGCCAGCGGGTTGGCCGACTATAGCAATCAGCCCCAGCATTTT.

The chain has TRBV2 and TRBJ2-7, with 9 bases that match TRBD1. Germline lookup yields CDR1 SNHLY and CDR2 FYNNEI. Trimming removed 3 bases from V and 1 base from J; junction bases left unmatched: 7. The CDR3 has 16 residues. CDR3 amino acids: CASSEPRDRDSYEQYF. CDR3 in DNA: TGTGCCAGCAGTGAGCCCCGGGACAGGGATTCCTACGAGCAGTACTTC.

The V call is TRBV30, the J call TRBJ2-2, with unresolved D. Germline V gene lookup returns CDR1 GTSNPN and CDR2 SVGIG (reference sequence). Between the trimmed V and J ends, which lost 4 bases and 6 bases, there was a span of 12 bases. The CDR3 runs to 13 residues. CDR3 sequence (DNA): TGTGCCTGGACAGCTGGTGAGGCCGGGGAGCTGTTTTTT. Amino acids: CAWTAGEAGELFF.

This clone appeared a few times. V and J are TRBV29-1 and TRBJ1-2; the D gene is possibly TRBD1 (6 bases). V was pared by 3 bases and J by 5 bases, with 13 bases between. Germline CDR1 is SQVTM and CDR2 is ANQGSEA. CDR3 length: 13 residues. The CDR3 coding sequence is TGCAGCGTTGAGGCAGGGGCTGGTTATGGCTACACCTTC. It is translated as CSVEAGAGYGYTF.

This clone was observed a handful of times. V usage is TRBV29-1 and J usage is TRBJ2-1; 9 bases line up with TRBD2. The V and J ends lost 7 bases and 4 bases, in that order; junction bases with no gene match: 5. Germline V lookup: CDR1 SQVTM, CDR2 ANQGSEA. CDR3 length: 13 amino acids. In nucleotides, the CDR3 is TGCAGCGCAGTAGCGGGGGCGTACAATGAGCAGTTCTTC. This translates into CSAVAGAYNEQFF.

The gene calls are TRBV6-6 and TRBJ2-7; D is tentatively TRBD1 or TRBD2 (6 bases each). The CDR3 contains 14 residues. The V and J ends lost 6 bases and 1 base respectively, with 13 bases between them. CDR1 and CDR2 from the germline V gene are MNHNY and SVGAGI (reference sequence). In nucleotides, the CDR3 is TGTGCCAGCAGCCGGCGGGACACGTCCTACGAGCAGTACTTC. This encodes CASSRRDTSYEQYF.

The rearrangement uses TRBV29-1 and TRBJ1-2; perhaps TRBD1 as D (5 bases). The germline gives CDR1 SQVTM, CDR2 ANQGSEA. The CDR3 is made up of 16 amino acids. The V gene lost 6 bases and the J gene lost 0 bases, with 20 bases spanning the gap. DNA for the CDR3: TGCAGCGTCAACACCGTGGGACGGAGAGCTAACTATGGCTACACCTTC. It is translated as CSVNTVGRRANYGYTF.

This rearrangement joins TRBV23-1 to TRBJ1-3, with a possible D match to TRBD1 (5 bases). TRBV23-1 carries the ORF label, with uncertain function. Trimming took 6 bases from V and 0 from J, leaving 15 bases between them. The CDR3 loop spans 16 amino acids. CDR3 DNA: TGCGCCAGCAGGCACAGGACACACTACTCTGGAAACACCATATATTTT. This translates into CASRHRTHYSGNTIYF.

This chain uses TRBV30 with TRBJ1-6; D ambiguous. V shed 1 base and J shed 9 bases, with 13 bases lying between them. The CDR3 is 14 residues long. Germline lookup yields CDR1 GTSNPN and CDR2 SVGIG (reference sequence). The CDR3 loop is CAWSGTGFPSPLHF. CDR3 sequence (DNA): TGTGCCTGGAGTGGAACGGGCTTTCCTTCACCCCTCCACTTT.

This clone came up a few times. J is TRBJ2-5 and V is TRBV29-1; weak D call: TRBD1 (6 bases). V was clipped by 0 bases and J by 4 bases, with 18 bases between them. Germline CDR1 and CDR2: SQVTM and ANQGSEA. The CDR3 sequence is 16 residues long. DNA for the CDR3: TGCAGCGTTGAAGATCTAGGGGACATCAGCGTAGAGACCCAGTACTTC. It specifies CSVEDLGDISVETQYF.

The sample holds a few counts of this clone. The chain uses TRBV30 and TRBJ2-5, with TRBD2 matching 9 bases. The J segment lost 5 bases and the V segment lost 1 base, leaving 8 bases of the junction unmatched. Per germline, CDR1 GTSNPN and CDR2 SVGIG (reference sequence). The CDR3 is 15 residues long. CDR3 DNA: TGTGCCTGGAGTGAAGGGCAGCGGGGGGCTGAGACCCAGTACTTC. Protein sequence: CAWSEGQRGAETQYF.